Each of the 7 T cell receptor beta chains below was sequenced from the same sample in a study of T-cell reconstitution after alpha-beta-depleted transplantation in children. Unique molecular identifiers were used to barcode this TCRbeta library. TCRdb reanalysed the PCR reads using MiXCR and keeps one entry per CDR3 protein. Among tens of thousands of distinct CDR3 sequences listed, approximately 4.4% were seen once. The sample here was PBMCs, mostly from graft donor cells, taken 180 days after TCRalphabeta/CD19-depleted stem cell transplant. These receptors were obtained from a boy under two years old who had a stem cell transplant for acute myeloid leukemia, so the T cells may come from the graft donor.

In its sample, this clonotype was seen many times. The V call is TRBV20-1, the J call TRBJ1-6; D unclear. V shed 0 bases and J shed 9 bases, with 9 bases lying between them. The CDR3 is made up of 13 amino acids. CDR1 and CDR2 (germline): DFQATT, SNEGSKA (reference sequence). The CDR3 loop reads CSARDQGISPLHF. The CDR3 nucleotides are TGCAGTGCTAGAGATCAAGGAATTTCACCCCTCCACTTT.

This clonotype was recorded at least ten times. CDR3 nucleotides: TGTGCCAGCAGCTTAGTACCAGGGGCGGCCTACGAGCAGTACGTC. It yields the protein CASSLVPGAAYEQYV. The genes are TRBV7-9 and TRBJ2-7; maybe TRBD1 (6 bases). Germline CDR1 SEHNR, CDR2 FQNEAQ (reference sequence). This CDR3 contains 15 residues. V was shortened by 1 base and J by 2 bases, with 12 bases between the two germline ends.

This clonotype was observed at least ten times. The gene calls are TRBV28 and TRBJ2-7; no definite D call. V lost 4 bases and J lost 0, with 7 bases in between. There are 13 residues in the CDR3. Germline CDR1 MDHEN, CDR2 SYDVKM. The CDR3 nucleotides are TGTGCCAGCAGTTCTTCCAACTCCTACGAGCAGTACGTC. It specifies CASSSSNSYEQYV.

This chain joins TRBV28 and TRBJ2-7; possible D gene TRBD1, 6 bases. Germline V lookup: CDR1 MDHEN, CDR2 SYDVKM. Trimming pared 6 bases from V and 0 bases from J, leaving 18 bases between. CDR3 size: 16 residues. The CDR3: CASSPLGQMSSYEQYF. Here the CDR3 DNA reads TGTGCCAGCAGCCCCCTAGGACAGATGAGCTCCTACGAGCAGTACTTC. Together with reference TRBV28 and TRBJ2-7, the CDR3 gives the full variable domain: DVKVTQSSRYLVKRTGEKVFLECVQDMDHENMFWYRQDPGLGLRLIYFSYDVKMKEKGDIPEGYSVSREKKERFSLILESASTNQTSMYLCASSPLGQMSSYEQYFGPGTRLTVT.

The V gene is TRBV12-3 or TRBV12-4, the J gene TRBJ1-1; D is perhaps TRBD1 (5 bases). The CDR3 runs to 14 residues. V lost 3 bases and J 3 bases, leaving 11 bases between the germline ends. DNA of the CDR3: TGTGCCAGCAGTTTTTTCCGGGGGGACACTGAAGCTTTCTTT. This codes for CASSFFRGDTEAFF.

The table lists this clonotype with many counts. The gene calls are TRBV20-1 and TRBJ2-5, with a possible D match to TRBD2 (6 bases). CDR1 DFQATT and CDR2 SNEGSKA come from the germline V gene (reference sequence). The CDR3 has 14 amino acids. Trimming stripped 5 bases from V and 4 bases from J, with 17 bases between. In nucleotides, the CDR3 is TGCAGTGCTCCGGCTACTAGGGGAGGAGAGACCCAGTACTTC. This encodes CSAPATRGGETQYF.

This clonotype was recorded at least ten times. The chain uses TRBV7-8 and TRBJ2-1, with D perhaps assigned TRBD1 or TRBD2 (5 bases each). This CDR3 region has 14 residues. The germline V and J ends were trimmed by 0 bases and 8 bases, with 11 bases remaining between them. Germline loops: CDR1 SGHVS, CDR2 FQNEAQ. The CDR3 is CASSLALRGDEQFF. In DNA form, the CDR3 reads TGTGCCAGCAGCTTAGCGTTGAGAGGGGATGAGCAGTTCTTC.